One TCR beta chain is described in this entry. The antigen it binds to is not known. Base qualities are not provided; no much larger clone lies one nucleotide away. These data belong to a study of blood T cell repertoires in COVID-19 (dated by TCRdb to 2018 to 2020). Turning to the overall study: Samples covering the acute and convalescent phases of COVID-19 were provided by collaborators in the United States, Italy and Spain. The material from the prospective study consisted of cDNA or gDNA derived from T cells, B-cell-depleted T cells, or PBMCs. The dataset comprised deeply sampled blood TCRbeta repertoires from subjects exposed to, actively infected with, or recovered from COVID-19. A freely available public database, intended as a resource for researchers studying the immune response to SARS-CoV-2, is where the repertoires were released. The samples were drawn from two sources: the first 160 participants of the ongoing ImmuneRACE study, and about 1,300 subjects contributed by 6 global collaborators. A de-identified subject ID, COVID-19 status, age in years and sex were almost always included in the sample metadata. Where HLA class I and class II types were available, the types were taken from metadata supplied by the sample provider, not from assay-based typing. Overall results and qualifications from the work: The quantity of clinical and demographic metadata differed by source and by participant and was supplied without curation.

The germline V gene gives CDR1 as SGHTA and CDR2 as FQGNSA. Including cysteine and phenylalanine, the CDR3 has 12 amino acids. Just the 36-base CDR3 DNA is kept, in frame starting at base 1. The junction carries 11 bases between V and J, which are trimmed by 6 bases and 6 bases respectively. TCRbeta CDR3 regions were amplified from genomic DNA using the immunoSEQ Assay, a bias-controlled multiplex PCR. The authors' pipeline ran thus. The number of nucleated cells in each sample was estimated by amplification of reference gene primers within the assay. Sequence reads were collapsed and filtered to measure the absolute abundance of every unique TCRbeta CDR3 rearrangement. Productive Simpson clonality was computed per sample as the square root of Simpson's diversity index over productive rearrangements. Imported from immuneACCESS, the table was reduced by TCRdb to in-frame sequences with V and J called. These copies leave out some clones; in studies compared against another copy, an unresolved V gene accounts for under half, and the cause of the remainder is not known. Clone size and the V and J calls come from that table; the DNA yielded D and trimming. In all, the sample holds just over 300,000 clones, and around nine tenths of those were seen once. Of the sample, approximately 1.8% falls within the top ten clones.

One collaborating source in Seattle enrolled patients while the patients were actively infected and followed the patients over time throughout the course of disease. Whole blood was collected in K2EDTA tubes by collaborating institutions according to the institutions' own protocols. For TCRbeta analysis, collaborators shipped samples as frozen whole blood, isolated PBMCs, or DNA extracted from either of those sample types. Specimen: peripheral blood. The rearranged segments are TRBV7-2 and TRBJ1-2; the D region possibly corresponds to TRBD1 (6 bases align). The TCR was taken from a woman aged 30 to 39 with COVID-19, enrolled during active disease. The CDR3 amino acid sequence is: CASRDSGDGYTF. The bases are TGTGCCAGCAGGGACTCAGGGGATGGCTACACCTTC.